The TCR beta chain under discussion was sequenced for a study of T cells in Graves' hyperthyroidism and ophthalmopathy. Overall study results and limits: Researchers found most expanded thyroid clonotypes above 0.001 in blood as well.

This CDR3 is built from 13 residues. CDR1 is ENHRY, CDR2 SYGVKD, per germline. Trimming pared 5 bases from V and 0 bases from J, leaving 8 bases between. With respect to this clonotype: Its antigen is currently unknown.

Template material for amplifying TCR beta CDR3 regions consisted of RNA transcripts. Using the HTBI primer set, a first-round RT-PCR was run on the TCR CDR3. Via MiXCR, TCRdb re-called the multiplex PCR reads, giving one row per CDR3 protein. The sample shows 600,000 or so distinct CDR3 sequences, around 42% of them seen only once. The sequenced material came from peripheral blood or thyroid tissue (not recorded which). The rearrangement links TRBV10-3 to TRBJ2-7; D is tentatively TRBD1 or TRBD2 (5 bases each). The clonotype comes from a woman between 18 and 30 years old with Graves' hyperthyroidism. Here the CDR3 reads CAISLGDSYEQYF. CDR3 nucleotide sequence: TGTGCCATCAGTTTGGGGGACTCCTACGAGCAGTACTTC.